Here is one T cell receptor (beta chain) with its context. The junction does not match germline at one end; this may be a read error. This sample was included in a study of blood T cell repertoires in COVID-19. On the study more broadly: T cells, B-cell-depleted T cells, or PBMCs provided the cDNA or gDNA that served as material.

Authors' methods: Reference gene primers were amplified, and this amplification served to estimate nucleated cell counts. Generated by immunoSEQ multiplex PCR, the TCRdb table keeps only in-frame clones and is missing some. V and J calls and clone size are those listed in that table; D and trimming were worked out from the DNA. The table shows 140,000 to 150,000 clones, with approximately 87% occurring only once. Germline CDR1 reads LGHDT; CDR2 reads YNNKEL (reference sequence). The CDR3 consists of 12 residues. This rearrangement joins TRBV3-1 (or the pseudogene TRBV3-2) to TRBJ1-2, with 8 bases aligning to TRBD1. This TCR came from a woman aged 45-60 years with active or convalescent COVID-19. The sequenced sample was peripheral blood. CDR3 nucleotide sequence: TGTGCCAGCAGGCAAGCCCAGGGGGCGGAGGTGTTC. This translates into CASRQAQGAEVF.